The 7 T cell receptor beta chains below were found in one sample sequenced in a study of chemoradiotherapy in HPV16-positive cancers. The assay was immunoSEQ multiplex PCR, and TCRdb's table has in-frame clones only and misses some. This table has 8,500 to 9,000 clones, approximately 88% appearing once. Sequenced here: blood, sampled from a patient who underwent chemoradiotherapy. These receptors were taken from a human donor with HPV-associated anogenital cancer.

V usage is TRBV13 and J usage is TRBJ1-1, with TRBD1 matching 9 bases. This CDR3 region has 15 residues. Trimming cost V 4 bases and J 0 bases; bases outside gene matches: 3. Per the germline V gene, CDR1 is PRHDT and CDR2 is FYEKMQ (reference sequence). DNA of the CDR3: TGTGCCAGCAGCTCAGGACAGGGGCTGAACACTGAAGCTTTCTTT. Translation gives CASSSGQGLNTEAFF. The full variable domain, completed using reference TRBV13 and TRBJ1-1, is AAGVIQSPRHLIKEKRETATLKCYPIPRHDTVYWYQQGPGQDPQFLISFYEKMQSDKGSIPDRFSAQQFSDYHSELNMSSLELGDSALYFCASSSGQGLNTEAFFGQGTRLTVV.

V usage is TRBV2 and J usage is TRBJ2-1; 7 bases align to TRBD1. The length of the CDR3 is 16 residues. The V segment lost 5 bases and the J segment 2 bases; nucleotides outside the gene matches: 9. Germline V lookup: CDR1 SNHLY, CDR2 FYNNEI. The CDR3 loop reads CASSTNRGRTYNEQFF. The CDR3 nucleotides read TGTGCCAGCAGTACTAACAGGGGACGAACCTACAATGAGCAGTTCTTC.

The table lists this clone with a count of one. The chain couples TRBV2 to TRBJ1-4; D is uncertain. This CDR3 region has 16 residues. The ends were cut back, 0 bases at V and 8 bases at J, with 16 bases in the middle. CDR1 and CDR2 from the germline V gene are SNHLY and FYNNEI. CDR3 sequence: CASSEAGPLLGEKLFF. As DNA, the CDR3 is TGTGCCAGCAGTGAAGCCGGGCCTCTCTTAGGGGAAAAACTGTTTTTT.

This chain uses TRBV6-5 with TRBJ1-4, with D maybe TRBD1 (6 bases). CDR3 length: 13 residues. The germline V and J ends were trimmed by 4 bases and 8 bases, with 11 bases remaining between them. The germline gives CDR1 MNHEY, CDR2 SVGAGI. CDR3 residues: CASSSEDREKLFF. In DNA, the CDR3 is TGTGCCAGCAGTTCTGAGGACAGAGAAAAACTGTTTTTT.

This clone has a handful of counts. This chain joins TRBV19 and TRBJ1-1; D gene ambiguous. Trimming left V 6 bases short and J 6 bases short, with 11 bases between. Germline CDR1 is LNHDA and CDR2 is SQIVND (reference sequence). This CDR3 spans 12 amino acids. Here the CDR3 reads CASSPGVAEAFF. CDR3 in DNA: TGTGCCAGTAGCCCGGGTGTGGCTGAAGCTTTCTTT.

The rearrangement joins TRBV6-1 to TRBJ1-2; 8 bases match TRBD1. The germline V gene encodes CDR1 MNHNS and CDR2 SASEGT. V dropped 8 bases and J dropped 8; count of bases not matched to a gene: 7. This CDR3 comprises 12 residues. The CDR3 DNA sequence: TGTGCCAGCTCCCTGGACAGGGCGGGCTACACCTTC. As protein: CASSLDRAGYTF.

CDR3 DNA sequence: TGTGCCAGCAGTTTTGTGAGGGAAGTTAGAGGCACTGAAGCTTTCTTT. The encoded protein is CASSFVREVRGTEAFF. V usage is TRBV27 and J usage is TRBJ1-1; D gene unclear. This CDR3 spans 16 amino acids. The V gene's germline CDR1 is MNHEY and CDR2 SMNVEV (reference sequence). The germline V and J ends were trimmed by 3 bases and 4 bases, with 18 bases remaining between them.